This T cell receptor (beta chain) was sequenced for a study of blood T cell repertoires in COVID-19. Participants' reported clinical history set cohort assignment. In the study's own analysis: Reference gene primer amplification in the assay estimated nucleated cell counts. Sequencing used immunoSEQ multiplex PCR; TCRdb keeps in-frame clones, though not all of them. The V and J calls and the clone size are those of that table, but D and trimming were determined from the DNA. Here the sample spans about 270,000 clones, more than 75% being singletons. V was clipped by 4 bases and J by 8 bases, with 17 bases between them. The germline CDR1 and CDR2 sequences are LGHDT and YNNKEL (reference sequence). The CDR3 is made up of 14 amino acids.

The sequenced sample consisted of PBMCs or T cells enriched from blood (not recorded which). The receptor was isolated from a woman aged 60 to 75 in a cohort exposed to, infected with or recovered from COVID-19 (not recorded which). The chain uses TRBV3-1 (or the pseudogene TRBV3-2) and TRBJ1-2, with D uncertain. The CDR3: CASSPPGGPGGYTF. Written as DNA, the CDR3 is TGTGCCAGCAGCCCCCCGGGAGGGCCGGGGGGCTACACCTTC.